The source of this TCR beta chain is a study of OX40 agonist ivuxolimab in advanced cancers. Overall study: Ivuxolimab, which is an agonistic anti-OX40 (CD134) antibody, was administered to the patients. Points from the study as a whole: In CD8+ T cells, expanded clones were on average more numerous than in CD4+.

Germline lookup yields CDR1 LGHNA and CDR2 YNFKEQ. CDR3 length: 13 residues. V shed 3 bases, J shed 8 bases, and the junction held 4 bases outside the gene matches. Regarding this clone: Its antigen is currently unknown.

TCRdb keeps only in-frame clones here, not all; method: immunoSEQ multiplex PCR. The sample has 70,000 to 100,000 clones, approximately 80% seen once; the top ten hold approximately 1.2%. Drawing of blood for sampling happened at baseline, at cycle 4 day 1, and at cycle 7 day 1. This clonotype originated in an adult with an advanced solid tumor such as melanoma, head and neck, liver or kidney cancer. Sequenced material: CD4+ or CD8+ T cells sorted from blood, taken in a trial of the OX40 agonist ivuxolimab. The rearrangement joins TRBV4-2 to TRBJ1-2, with 9 bases identical to TRBD1. The CDR3 DNA sequence: TGTGCCAGCAGCCAGGGACAGGGAAGCGGCTACACCTTC. Translation: CASSQGQGSGYTF.